This T cell receptor beta chain comes out of a study of beta chain features in type 1 diabetes. At the level of the study: Cell yields, age and gender were similar between patients and healthy donors.

CDR3 size: 15 residues. Trimming took 4 bases from V and 0 from J, leaving 14 bases between them. Germline V gene lookup returns CDR1 SGHRS and CDR2 YFSETQ. Central memory, naive, regulatory and stem cell-like memory CD4+ cells were sorted by CD45RO/CCR7/CD25/CD127/CD95/CD27. Points from the study as a whole: PCR might favor shorter templates, but any such skew would affect patients and controls equally. In every one of the four CD4+ subsets, TCRB CDR3s were moderately but significantly shorter in Type 1 diabetes patients. A closer apparent resemblance between naive, central memory and Treg TCRB repertoires was seen in patients than in healthy donors.

In regard to this clone: What it binds is unknown.

Sequencing targeted expressed TCRB transcripts, as all isolated RNA had been reverse transcribed. Measured with immunoSEQ multiplex PCR; TCRdb has only the in-frame clones, and not every one. The sample records 120,000 to 150,000 clones, about 13% being singletons. The specimen was central memory CD4+ T cells from blood. The TCR was taken from a man younger than 35 with type 1 diabetes. This chain connects TRBV5-1 to TRBJ2-7; weak D call: TRBD1 (6 bases). The CDR3 DNA reads TGCGCCAGCAGCGATGACAGGTGGAGCTCCTACGAGCAGTACTTC. Translated: CASSDDRWSSYEQYF. Together with reference TRBV5-1 and TRBJ2-7, the CDR3 gives the full variable domain: KAGVTQTPRYLIKTRGQQVTLSCSPISGHRSVSWYQQTPGQGLQFLFEYFSETQRNKGNFPGRFSGRQFSNSRSEMNVSTLELGDSALYLCASSDDRWSSYEQYFGPGTRLTVT.